This entry features one TCR beta chain sequence. Its antigen is unidentified. The data stem from a study of T cell responses to AZD1222 COVID-19 vaccine. Trimming removed 4 bases from V and 5 bases from J; junction bases left unmatched: 6. CDR1 is LNHDA and CDR2 is SQIVND in the germline V gene (reference sequence). This CDR3 region has 15 residues. General observations from the study: Nearly half of unique spike-specific TCRs reportedly avoided B.1.351 and B.1.1.7 mutated regions. Just a handful of AZD1222 recipients were seropositive at baseline.

Some clones are missing from TCRdb's copy, which holds only in-frame ones; the method was immunoSEQ multiplex PCR. The sample holds fewer than 250,000 clones, 92% seen once. The TCR sequence derives from an adult in good health. The sample here was peripheral blood, taken on day 0 of AZD1222 vaccination. This sequence joins TRBV19 and TRBJ1-2; 11 positions agree with TRBD1. The CDR3 nucleotides are TGTGCCAGTAGTACCGGACAGGGGGCAAGGTATGGCTACACCTTC. Amino acids: CASSTGQGARYGYTF.